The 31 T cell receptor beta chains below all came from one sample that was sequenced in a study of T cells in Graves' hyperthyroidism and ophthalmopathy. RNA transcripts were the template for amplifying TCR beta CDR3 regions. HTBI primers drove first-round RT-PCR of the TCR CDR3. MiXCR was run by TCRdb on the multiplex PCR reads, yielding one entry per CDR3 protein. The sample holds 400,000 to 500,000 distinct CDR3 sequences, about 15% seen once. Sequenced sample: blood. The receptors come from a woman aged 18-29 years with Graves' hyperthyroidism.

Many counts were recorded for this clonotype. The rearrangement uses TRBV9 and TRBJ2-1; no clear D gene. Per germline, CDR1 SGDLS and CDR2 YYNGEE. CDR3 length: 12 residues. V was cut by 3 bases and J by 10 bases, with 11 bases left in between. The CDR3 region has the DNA TGTGCCAGCAGCGCAACCTTGAGAGAGCAGTTCTTC. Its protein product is CASSATLREQFF.

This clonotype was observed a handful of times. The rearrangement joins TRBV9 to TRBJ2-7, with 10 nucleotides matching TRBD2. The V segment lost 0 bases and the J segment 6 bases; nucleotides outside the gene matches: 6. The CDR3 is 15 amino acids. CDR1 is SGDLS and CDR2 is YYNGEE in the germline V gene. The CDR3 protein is CASSVDLAGVGEQYF. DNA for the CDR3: TGTGCCAGCAGCGTAGATCTAGCGGGAGTGGGCGAGCAGTACTTC. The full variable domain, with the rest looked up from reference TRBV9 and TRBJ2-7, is DSGVTQTPKHLITATGQRVTLRCSPRSGDLSVYWYQQSLDQGLQFLIQYYNGEERAKGNILERFSAQQFPDLHSELNLSSLELGDSALYFCASSVDLAGVGEQYFGPGTRLTVT.

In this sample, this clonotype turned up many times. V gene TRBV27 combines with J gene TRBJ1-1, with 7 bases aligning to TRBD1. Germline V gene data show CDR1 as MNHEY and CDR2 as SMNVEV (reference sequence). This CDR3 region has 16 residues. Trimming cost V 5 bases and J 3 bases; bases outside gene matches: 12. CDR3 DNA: TGTGCCAGCAGTCCGGGGGACAGCCGAGGTTACACTGAAGCTTTCTTT. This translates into CASSPGDSRGYTEAFF.

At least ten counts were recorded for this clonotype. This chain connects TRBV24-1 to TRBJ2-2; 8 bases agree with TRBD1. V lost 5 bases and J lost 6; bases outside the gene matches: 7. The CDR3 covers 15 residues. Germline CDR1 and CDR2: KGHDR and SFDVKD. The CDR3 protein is CATSAWTGTAGELFF. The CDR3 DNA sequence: TGTGCCACCAGTGCCTGGACAGGGACGGCCGGGGAGCTGTTTTTT.

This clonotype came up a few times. DNA of the CDR3: TGCAGTGCTAGAGATTTCCAAGGTACCAATCAGCCCCAGCATTTT. Its translation: CSARDFQGTNQPQHF. The chain recombines TRBV20-1 with TRBJ1-5; D uncertain. This CDR3 region has 15 residues. CDR1 is DFQATT, CDR2 SNEGSKA, per germline (reference sequence). V was trimmed by 0 bases and J by 3 bases, leaving 12 bases between them.

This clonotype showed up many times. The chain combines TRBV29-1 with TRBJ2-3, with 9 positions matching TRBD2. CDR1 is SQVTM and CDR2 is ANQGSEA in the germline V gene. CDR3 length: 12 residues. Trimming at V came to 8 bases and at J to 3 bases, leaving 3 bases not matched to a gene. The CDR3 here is CSIAGDTDTQYF. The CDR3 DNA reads TGCAGCATAGCGGGGGATACAGATACGCAGTATTTT.

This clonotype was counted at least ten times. The CDR3 loop is CASSNGGGEHEKLFF. The DNA of the CDR3 is TGCGCCAGCAGCAACGGAGGGGGGGAGCATGAAAAACTGTTTTTT. V is TRBV5-1 and J is TRBJ1-4; possibly TRBD1 for D (6 bases). The CDR3 is made up of 15 amino acids. Germline values: CDR1 SGHRS, CDR2 YFSETQ. Trimming shortened V by 4 bases and J by 6 bases, and 16 bases separated the two germline ends.

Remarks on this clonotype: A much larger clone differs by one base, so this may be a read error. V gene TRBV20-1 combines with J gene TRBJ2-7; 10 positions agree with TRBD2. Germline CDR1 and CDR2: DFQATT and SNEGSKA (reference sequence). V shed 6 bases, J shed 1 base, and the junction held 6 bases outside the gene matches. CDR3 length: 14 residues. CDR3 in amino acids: CSATSGRASYEQYF. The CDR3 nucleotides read TGCAGTGCAACCAGCGGGAGGGCGTCCTACGAGCAGTACTTC.

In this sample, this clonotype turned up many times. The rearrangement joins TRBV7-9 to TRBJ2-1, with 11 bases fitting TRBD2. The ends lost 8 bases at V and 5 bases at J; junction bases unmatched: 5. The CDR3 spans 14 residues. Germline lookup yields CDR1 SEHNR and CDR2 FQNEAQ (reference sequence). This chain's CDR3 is CASLRLAGNNEQFF. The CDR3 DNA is TGTGCCAGCTTAAGACTAGCGGGAAACAATGAGCAGTTCTTC.

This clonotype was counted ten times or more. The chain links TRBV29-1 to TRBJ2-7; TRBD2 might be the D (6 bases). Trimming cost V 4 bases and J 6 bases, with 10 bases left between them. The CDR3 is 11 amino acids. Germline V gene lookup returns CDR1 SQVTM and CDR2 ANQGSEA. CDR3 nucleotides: TGCAGCGTTGGAAAGGAGGGCGAGCAGTACTTC. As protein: CSVGKEGEQYF.

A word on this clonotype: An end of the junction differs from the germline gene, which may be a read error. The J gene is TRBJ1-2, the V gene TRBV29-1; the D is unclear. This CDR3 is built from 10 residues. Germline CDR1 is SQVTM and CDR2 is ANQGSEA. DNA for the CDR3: TGCAGCGTAGAAGGCTATGGCTACACCTTC. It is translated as CSVEGYGYTF. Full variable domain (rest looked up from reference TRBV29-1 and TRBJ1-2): SAVISQKPSRDICQRGTSLTIQCQVDSQVTMMFWYRQQPGQSLTLIATANQGSEATYESGFVIDKFPISRPNLTFSTLTVSNMSPEDSSIYLCSVEGYGYTFGSGTRLTVV.

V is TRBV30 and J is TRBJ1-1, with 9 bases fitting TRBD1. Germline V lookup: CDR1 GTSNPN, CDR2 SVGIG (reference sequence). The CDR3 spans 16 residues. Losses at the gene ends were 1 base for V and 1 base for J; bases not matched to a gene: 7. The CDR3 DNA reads TGTGCCTGGAGTGCCACTCGGACAGGGGCGAACACTGAAGCTTTCTTT. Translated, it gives CAWSATRTGANTEAFF.

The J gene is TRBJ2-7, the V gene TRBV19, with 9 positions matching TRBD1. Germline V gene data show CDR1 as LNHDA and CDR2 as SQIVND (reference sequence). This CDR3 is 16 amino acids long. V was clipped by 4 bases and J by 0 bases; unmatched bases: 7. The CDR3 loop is CASSTPGTGNSYEQYF. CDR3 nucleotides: TGTGCCAGTAGTACACCCGGGACAGGGAACTCCTACGAGCAGTACTTC.

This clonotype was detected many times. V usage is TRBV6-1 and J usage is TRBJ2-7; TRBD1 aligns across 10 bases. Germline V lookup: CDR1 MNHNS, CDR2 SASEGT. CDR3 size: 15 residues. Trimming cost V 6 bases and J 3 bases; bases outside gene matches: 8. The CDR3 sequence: CASSHRDRGYYEQYF. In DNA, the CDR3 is TGTGCCAGCAGCCACCGGGACAGGGGATACTACGAGCAGTACTTC.

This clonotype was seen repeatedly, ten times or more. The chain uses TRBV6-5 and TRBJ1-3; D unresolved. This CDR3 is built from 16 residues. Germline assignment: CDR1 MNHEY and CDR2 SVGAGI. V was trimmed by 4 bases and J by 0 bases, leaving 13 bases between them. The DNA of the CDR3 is TGTGCCAGCAGTTTCCGAAGCGAAGCCTCTGGAAACACCATATATTTT. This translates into CASSFRSEASGNTIYF.

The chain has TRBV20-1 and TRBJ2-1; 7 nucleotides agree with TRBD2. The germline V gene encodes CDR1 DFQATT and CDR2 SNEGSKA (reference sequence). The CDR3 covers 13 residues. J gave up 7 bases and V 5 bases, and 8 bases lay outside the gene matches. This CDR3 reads CSAGPAGINEQFF. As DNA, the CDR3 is TGCAGTGCTGGGCCAGCGGGGATTAATGAGCAGTTCTTC.

CDR3 protein: CSARDRAWGAHSYEQYF. In DNA, the CDR3 is TGCAGTGCTAGAGATCGAGCTTGGGGGGCCCACTCCTACGAGCAGTACTTC. The chain recombines TRBV20-1 with TRBJ2-7; D assignment may be TRBD1 or TRBD2 (6 bases each). CDR3 length equals 17 residues. Germline lookup yields CDR1 DFQATT and CDR2 SNEGSKA (reference sequence). Trimming cost V 0 bases and J 0 bases, with 18 bases left between them.

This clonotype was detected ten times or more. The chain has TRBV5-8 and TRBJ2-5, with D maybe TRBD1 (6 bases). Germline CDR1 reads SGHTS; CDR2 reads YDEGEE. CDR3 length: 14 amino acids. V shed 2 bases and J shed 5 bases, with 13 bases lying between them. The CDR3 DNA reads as TGTGCCAGCAGCTTAGGGGGTACTGGGGAGACCCAGTACTTC. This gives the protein CASSLGGTGETQYF.

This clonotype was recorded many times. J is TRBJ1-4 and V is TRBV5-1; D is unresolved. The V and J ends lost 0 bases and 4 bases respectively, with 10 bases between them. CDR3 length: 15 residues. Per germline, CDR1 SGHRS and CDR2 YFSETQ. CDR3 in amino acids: CASSLEGYRNEKLFF. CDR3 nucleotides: TGCGCCAGCAGCTTGGAAGGCTACCGTAATGAAAAACTGTTTTTT.

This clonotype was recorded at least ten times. CDR3 in amino acids: CASSQDGLTGELFF. CDR3 sequence (DNA): TGTGCCAGCAGCCAAGATGGATTAACCGGGGAGCTGTTTTTT. This chain uses TRBV3-1 with TRBJ2-2; D gene ambiguous. With 0 bases removed from V and 5 bases from J, the gap between germline ends came to 7 bases. The CDR3 covers 14 residues. The germline CDR1 and CDR2 sequences are LGHDT and YNNKEL (reference sequence). Drawing the rest from reference TRBV3-1 and TRBJ2-2, the complete variable domain is DTAVSQTPKYLVTQMGNDKSIKCEQNLGHDTMYWYKQDSKKFLKIMFSYNNKELIINETVPNRFSPKSPDKAHLNLHINSLELGDSAVYFCASSQDGLTGELFFGEGSRLTVL.

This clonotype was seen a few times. Written as DNA, the CDR3 is TGTGCCAGCTCACCGACCCCGGGACAGGGGTTGGGGAACACTGAAGCTTTCTTT. Its translation is CASSPTPGQGLGNTEAFF. The J gene is TRBJ1-1, the V gene TRBV18; TRBD1 aligns across 10 bases. The CDR3 runs to 18 residues. The V segment lost 3 bases and the J segment 1 base; nucleotides outside the gene matches: 11. Germline lookup yields CDR1 KGHSH and CDR2 LQKENI.

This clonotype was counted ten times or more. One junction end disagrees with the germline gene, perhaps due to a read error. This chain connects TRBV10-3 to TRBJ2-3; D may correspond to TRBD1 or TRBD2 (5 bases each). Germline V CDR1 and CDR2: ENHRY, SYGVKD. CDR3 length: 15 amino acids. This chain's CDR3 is CAINEGLPSGDTQYF. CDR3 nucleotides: TGTGCCATCAATGAGGGTCTCCCTTCAGGGGATACGCAGTATTTT.

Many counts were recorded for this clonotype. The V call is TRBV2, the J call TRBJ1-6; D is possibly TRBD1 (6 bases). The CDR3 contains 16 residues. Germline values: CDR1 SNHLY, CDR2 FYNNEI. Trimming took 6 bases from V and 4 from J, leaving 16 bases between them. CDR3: CASSLRQALYNSPLHF. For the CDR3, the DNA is TGTGCCAGCAGCTTGCGACAGGCCTTGTATAATTCACCCCTCCACTTT.

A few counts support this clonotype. The CDR3 DNA sequence: TGCAGTACGAGCCGGACTAGCGGACGCACAGATACGCAGTATTTT. This translates into CSTSRTSGRTDTQYF. The chain carries TRBV20-1 and TRBJ2-3, with 10 bases fitting TRBD2. The junction had 9 bases not matched to a gene; V was cut back by 8 bases and J by 1 base. The germline V gene encodes CDR1 DFQATT and CDR2 SNEGSKA (reference sequence). This CDR3 comprises 15 residues.

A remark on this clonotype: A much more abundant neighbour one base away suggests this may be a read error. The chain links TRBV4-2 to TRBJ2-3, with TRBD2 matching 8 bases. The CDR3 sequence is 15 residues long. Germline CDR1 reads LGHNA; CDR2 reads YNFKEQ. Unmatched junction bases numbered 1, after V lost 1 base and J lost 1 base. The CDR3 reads CASSQGREGTDTQYF. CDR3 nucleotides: TGTGCCAGCAGCCAAGGGCGGGAGGGCACAGATACGCAGTATTTT.

CDR3 amino acids: CASSYSWTGELFF. CDR3 DNA sequence: TGTGCCAGCAGTTACTCGTGGACCGGGGAGCTGTTTTTT. The chain combines TRBV6-5 with TRBJ2-2; unclear D gene. This CDR3 comprises 13 residues. Per germline, CDR1 MNHEY and CDR2 SVGAGI. With 0 bases removed from V and 5 bases from J, the gap between germline ends came to 4 bases.

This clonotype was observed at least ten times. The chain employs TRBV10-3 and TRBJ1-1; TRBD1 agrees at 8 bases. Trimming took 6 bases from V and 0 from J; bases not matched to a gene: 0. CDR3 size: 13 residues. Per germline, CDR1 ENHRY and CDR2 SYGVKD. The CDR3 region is CAIRDRVNTEAFF. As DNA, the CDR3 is TGTGCCATCAGGGACAGGGTGAACACTGAAGCTTTCTTT.

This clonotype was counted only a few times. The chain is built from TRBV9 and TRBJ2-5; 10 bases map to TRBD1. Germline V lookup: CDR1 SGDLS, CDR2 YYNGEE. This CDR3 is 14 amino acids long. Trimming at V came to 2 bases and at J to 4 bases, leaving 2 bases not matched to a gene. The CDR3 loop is CASSVTGGLETQYF. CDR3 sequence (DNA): TGTGCCAGCAGCGTGACAGGGGGCCTAGAGACCCAGTACTTC.

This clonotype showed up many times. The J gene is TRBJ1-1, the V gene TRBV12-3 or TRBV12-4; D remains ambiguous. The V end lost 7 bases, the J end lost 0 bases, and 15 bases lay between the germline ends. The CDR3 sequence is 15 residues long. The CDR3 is CASTHLIHMNTEAFF. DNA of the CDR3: TGTGCCAGCACCCACCTCATCCACATGAACACTGAAGCTTTCTTT.

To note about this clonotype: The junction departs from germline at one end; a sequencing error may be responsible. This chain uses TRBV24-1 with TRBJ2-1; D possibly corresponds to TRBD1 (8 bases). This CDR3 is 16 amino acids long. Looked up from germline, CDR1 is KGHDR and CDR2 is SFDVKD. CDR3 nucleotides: TGTGCCACCAGTGATCCGACAGGGGAGCGGGACAATGTGCAGTTCTTC. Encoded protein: CATSDPTGERDNVQFF.

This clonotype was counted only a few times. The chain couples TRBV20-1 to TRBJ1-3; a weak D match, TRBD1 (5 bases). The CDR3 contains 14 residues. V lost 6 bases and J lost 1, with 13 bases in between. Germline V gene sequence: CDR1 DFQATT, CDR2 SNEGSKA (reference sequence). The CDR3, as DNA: TGCAGTGCGATAAAAGACAGTTCTGGAAACACCATATATTTT. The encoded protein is CSAIKDSSGNTIYF.